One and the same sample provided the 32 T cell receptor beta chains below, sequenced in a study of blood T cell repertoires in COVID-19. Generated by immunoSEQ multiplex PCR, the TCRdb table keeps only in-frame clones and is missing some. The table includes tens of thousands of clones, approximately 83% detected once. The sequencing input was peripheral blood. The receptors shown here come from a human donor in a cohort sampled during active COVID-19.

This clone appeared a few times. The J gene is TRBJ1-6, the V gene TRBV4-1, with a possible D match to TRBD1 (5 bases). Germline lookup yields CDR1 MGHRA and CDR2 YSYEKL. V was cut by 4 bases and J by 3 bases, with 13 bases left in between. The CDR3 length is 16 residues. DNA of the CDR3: TGCGCCAGCAGCCCTAGCGGGGCCTACTATAATTCACCCCTCCACTTT. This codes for CASSPSGAYYNSPLHF.

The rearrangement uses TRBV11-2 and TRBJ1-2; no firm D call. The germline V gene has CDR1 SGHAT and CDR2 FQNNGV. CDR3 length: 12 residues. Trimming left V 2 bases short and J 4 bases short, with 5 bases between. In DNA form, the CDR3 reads TGTGCCAGCAGCTTATCATTCTATGGCTACACCTTC. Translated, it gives CASSLSFYGYTF.

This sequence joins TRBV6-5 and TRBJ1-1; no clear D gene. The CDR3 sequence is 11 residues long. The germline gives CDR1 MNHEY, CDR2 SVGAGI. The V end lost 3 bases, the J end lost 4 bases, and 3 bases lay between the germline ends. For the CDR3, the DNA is TGTGCCAGCAGTTATAGCACTGAAGCTTTCTTT. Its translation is CASSYSTEAFF.

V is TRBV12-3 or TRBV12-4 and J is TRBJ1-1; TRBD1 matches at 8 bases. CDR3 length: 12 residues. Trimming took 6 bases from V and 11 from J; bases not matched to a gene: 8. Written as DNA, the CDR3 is TGTGCCAGCAGCCTAGACAGGGGTCGGGCTTTCTTT. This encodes CASSLDRGRAFF.

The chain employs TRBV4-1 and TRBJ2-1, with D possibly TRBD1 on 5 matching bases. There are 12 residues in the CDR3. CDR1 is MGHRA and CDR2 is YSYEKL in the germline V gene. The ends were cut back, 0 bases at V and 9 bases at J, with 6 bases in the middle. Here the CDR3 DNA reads TGCGCCAGCAGCCAAGACAGGGTTGAGCAGTTCTTC. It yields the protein CASSQDRVEQFF.

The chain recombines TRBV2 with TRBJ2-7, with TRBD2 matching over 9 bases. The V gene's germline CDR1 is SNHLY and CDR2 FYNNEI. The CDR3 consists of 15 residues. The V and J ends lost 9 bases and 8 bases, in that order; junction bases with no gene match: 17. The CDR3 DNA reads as TGTGCCAGTCAAACGAGGATGGCTAGCGGGGCCCAGCAGTACTTC. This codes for CASQTRMASGAQQYF.

The CDR3 region is CATNAALGGAGNTIYF. The CDR3 DNA reads TGTGCCACGAACGCCGCACTTGGGGGGGCTGGAAACACCATATATTTT. The chain joins TRBV10-3 to TRBJ1-3; tentative D call: TRBD1 (5 bases). CDR3 length: 16 residues. The V and J ends lost 10 bases and 2 bases respectively, with 21 bases between them. CDR1 and CDR2 from the germline V gene are ENHRY and SYGVKD.

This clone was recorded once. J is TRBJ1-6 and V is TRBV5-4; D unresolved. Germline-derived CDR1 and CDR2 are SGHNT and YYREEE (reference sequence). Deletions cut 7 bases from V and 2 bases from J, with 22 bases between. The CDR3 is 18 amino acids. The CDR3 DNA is TGTGCCAGCGGATCCCCAAAATCGAGGCAGACCTATAATTCACCCCTCCACTTT. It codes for CASGSPKSRQTYNSPLHF.

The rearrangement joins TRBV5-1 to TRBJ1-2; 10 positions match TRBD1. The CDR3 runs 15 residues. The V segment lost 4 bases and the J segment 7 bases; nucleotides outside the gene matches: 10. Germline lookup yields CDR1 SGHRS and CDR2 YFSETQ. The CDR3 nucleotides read TGCGCCAGCAGCAAATCCGGGACAGGGGCTCGTGGCTACACCTTC. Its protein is CASSKSGTGARGYTF. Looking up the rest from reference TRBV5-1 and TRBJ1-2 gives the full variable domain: KAGVTQTPRYLIKTRGQQVTLSCSPISGHRSVSWYQQTPGQGLQFLFEYFSETQRNKGNFPGRFSGRQFSNSRSEMNVSTLELGDSALYLCASSKSGTGARGYTFGSGTRLTVV.

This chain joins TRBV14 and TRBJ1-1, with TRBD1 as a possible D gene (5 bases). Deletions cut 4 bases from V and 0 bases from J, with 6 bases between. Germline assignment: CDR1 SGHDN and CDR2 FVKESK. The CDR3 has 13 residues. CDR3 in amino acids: CASSRGMNTEAFF. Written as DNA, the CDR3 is TGTGCCAGCAGCCGGGGCATGAACACTGAAGCTTTCTTT.

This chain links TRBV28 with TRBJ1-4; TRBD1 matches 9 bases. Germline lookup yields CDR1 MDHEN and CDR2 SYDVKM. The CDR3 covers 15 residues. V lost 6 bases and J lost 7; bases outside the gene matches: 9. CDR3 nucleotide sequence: TGTGCCAGCAGAACACAGGGGGCGCCCAGTGAAAAACTGTTTTTT. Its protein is CASRTQGAPSEKLFF. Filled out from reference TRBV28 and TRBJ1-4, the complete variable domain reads DVKVTQSSRYLVKRTGEKVFLECVQDMDHENMFWYRQDPGLGLRLIYFSYDVKMKEKGDIPEGYSVSREKKERFSLILESASTNQTSMYLCASRTQGAPSEKLFFGSGTQLSVL.

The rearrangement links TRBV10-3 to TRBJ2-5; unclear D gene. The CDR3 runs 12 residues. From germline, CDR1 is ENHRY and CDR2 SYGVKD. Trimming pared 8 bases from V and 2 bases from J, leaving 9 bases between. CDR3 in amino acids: CAIAAGQETQYF. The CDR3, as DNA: TGTGCCATCGCGGCCGGTCAAGAGACCCAGTACTTC.

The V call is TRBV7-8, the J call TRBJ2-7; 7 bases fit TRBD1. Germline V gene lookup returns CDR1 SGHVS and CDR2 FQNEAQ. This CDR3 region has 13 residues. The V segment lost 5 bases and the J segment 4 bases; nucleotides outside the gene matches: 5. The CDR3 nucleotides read TGTGCCAGCAGCCGTACAGGGGCTTACGAGCAGTACTTC. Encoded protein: CASSRTGAYEQYF.

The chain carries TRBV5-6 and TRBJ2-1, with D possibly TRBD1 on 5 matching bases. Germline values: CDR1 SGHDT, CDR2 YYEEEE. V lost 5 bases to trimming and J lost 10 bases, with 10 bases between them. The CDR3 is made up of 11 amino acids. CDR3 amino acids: CASRHRQEQFF. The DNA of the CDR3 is TGTGCCAGCAGGCACAGACAGGAGCAGTTCTTC.

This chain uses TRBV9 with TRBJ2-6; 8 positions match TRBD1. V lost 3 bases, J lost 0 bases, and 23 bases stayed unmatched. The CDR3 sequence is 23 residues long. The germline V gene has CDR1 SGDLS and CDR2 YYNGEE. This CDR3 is CASSERTGPDVLNHHSGANVLTF. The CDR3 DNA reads TGTGCCAGCAGCGAGCGGACAGGGCCCGATGTCCTCAATCATCACTCTGGGGCCAACGTCCTGACTTTC.

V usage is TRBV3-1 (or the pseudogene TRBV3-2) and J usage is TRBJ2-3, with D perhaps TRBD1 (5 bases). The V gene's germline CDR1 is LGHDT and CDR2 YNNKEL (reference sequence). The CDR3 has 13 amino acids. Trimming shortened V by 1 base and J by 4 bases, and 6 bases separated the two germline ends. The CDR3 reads CASSQAGSDTQYF. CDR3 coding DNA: TGTGCCAGCAGCCAAGCAGGGTCAGATACGCAGTATTTT.

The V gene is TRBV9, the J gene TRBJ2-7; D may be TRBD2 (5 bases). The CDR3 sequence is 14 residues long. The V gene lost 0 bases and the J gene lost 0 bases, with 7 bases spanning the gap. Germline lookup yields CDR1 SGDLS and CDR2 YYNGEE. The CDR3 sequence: CASSVDRGSYEQYF. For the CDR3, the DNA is TGTGCCAGCAGCGTAGATCGGGGCTCCTACGAGCAGTACTTC.

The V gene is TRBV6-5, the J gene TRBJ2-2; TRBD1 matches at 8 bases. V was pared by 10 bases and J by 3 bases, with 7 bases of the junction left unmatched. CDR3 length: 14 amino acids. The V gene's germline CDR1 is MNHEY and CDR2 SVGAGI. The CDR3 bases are TGTGCCACCCGGACAGGGTCTTACACCGGGGAGCTGTTTTTT. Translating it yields CATRTGSYTGELFF.

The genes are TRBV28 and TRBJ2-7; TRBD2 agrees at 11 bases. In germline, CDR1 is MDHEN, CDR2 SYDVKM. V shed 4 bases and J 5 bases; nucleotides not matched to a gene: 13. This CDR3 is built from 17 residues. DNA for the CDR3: TGTGCCAGCAGTTCCTTGATTTTAGCGGGGGGGAGGAACGAGCAGTACTTC. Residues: CASSSLILAGGRNEQYF.

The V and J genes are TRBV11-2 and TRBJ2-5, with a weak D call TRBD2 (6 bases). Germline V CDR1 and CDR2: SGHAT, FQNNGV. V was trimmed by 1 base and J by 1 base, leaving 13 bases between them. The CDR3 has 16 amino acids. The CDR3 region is CASSLVSGDRQETQYF. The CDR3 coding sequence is TGTGCCAGCAGCTTAGTGTCGGGAGACCGCCAAGAGACCCAGTACTTC.

CDR3 nucleotide sequence: TGTGCCAGCAGCTGGACAGGGCTAAATGAAAAACTGTTTTTT. Its protein is CASSWTGLNEKLFF. This chain connects TRBV7-6 to TRBJ1-4; 8 bases fit TRBD1. CDR1 and CDR2 (germline): SGHVS, FNYEAQ. The V and J ends lost 4 bases and 5 bases, in that order; junction bases with no gene match: 3. The CDR3 contains 14 residues.

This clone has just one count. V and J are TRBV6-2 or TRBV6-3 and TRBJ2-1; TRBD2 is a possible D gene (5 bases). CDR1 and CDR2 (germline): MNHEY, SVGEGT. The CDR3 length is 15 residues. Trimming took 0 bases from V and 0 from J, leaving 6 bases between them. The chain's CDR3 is CASSYSGSSYNEQFF. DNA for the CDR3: TGTGCCAGCAGTTACTCAGGGAGCTCCTACAATGAGCAGTTCTTC.

CDR3 sequence reads: CASSPWSGRGKFTDTQYF. CDR3 sequence (DNA): TGTGCCAGCAGCCCATGGAGTGGCAGGGGCAAGTTCACAGATACGCAGTATTTT. The chain has TRBV7-9 and TRBJ2-3; weak D call: TRBD1 (6 bases). This CDR3 region has 18 residues. V gave up 5 bases and J gave up 2 bases, with 23 bases separating them. CDR1 SEHNR and CDR2 FQNEAQ come from the germline V gene (reference sequence). Together with reference TRBV7-9 and TRBJ2-3, the CDR3 gives the full variable domain: DTGVSQNPRHKITKRGQNVTFRCDPISEHNRLYWYRQTLGQGPEFLTYFQNEAQLEKSRLLSDRFSAERPKGSFSTLEIQRTEQGDSAMYLCASSPWSGRGKFTDTQYFGPGTRLTVL.

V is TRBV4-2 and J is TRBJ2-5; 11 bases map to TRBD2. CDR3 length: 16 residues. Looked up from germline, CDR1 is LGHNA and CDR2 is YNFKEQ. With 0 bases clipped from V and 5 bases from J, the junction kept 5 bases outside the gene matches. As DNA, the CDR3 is TGTGCCAGCAGCCAAGATTCTGGACTAGCGGGTGAGACCCAGTACTTC. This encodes CASSQDSGLAGETQYF.

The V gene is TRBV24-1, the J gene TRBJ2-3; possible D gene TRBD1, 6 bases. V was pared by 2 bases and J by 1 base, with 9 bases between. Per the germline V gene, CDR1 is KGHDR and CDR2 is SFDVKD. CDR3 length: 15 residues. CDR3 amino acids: CATSDSWTGTDTQYF. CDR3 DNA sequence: TGTGCCACCAGTGATTCATGGACAGGCACAGATACGCAGTATTTT.

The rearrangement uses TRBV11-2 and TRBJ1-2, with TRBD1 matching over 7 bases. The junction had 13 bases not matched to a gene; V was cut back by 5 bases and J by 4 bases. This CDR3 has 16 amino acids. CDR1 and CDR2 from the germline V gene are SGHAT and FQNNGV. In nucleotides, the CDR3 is TGTGCCAGCAGCCCCTTCGTTGAGGGGGCCTCCTATGGCTACACCTTC. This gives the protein CASSPFVEGASYGYTF.

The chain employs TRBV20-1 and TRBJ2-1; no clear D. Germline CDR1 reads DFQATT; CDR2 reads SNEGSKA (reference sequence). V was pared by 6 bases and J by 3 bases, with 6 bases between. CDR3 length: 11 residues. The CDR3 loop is CSARIYNEQFF. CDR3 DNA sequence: TGCAGTGCCAGGATCTACAATGAGCAGTTCTTC.

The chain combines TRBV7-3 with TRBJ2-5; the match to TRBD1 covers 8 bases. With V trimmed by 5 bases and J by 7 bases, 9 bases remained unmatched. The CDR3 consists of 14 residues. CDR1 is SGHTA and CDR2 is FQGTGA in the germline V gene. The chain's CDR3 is CASSPGGQPGTQYF. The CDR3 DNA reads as TGTGCCAGCAGCCCAGGGGGCCAGCCCGGGACCCAGTACTTC.

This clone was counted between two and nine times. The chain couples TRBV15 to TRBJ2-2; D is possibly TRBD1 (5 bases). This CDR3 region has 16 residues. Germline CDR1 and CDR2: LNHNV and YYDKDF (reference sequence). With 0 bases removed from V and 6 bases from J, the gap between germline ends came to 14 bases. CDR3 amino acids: CATSRDEGRVAGELFF. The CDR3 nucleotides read TGTGCCACCAGCAGAGATGAAGGCAGGGTTGCCGGGGAGCTGTTTTTT.

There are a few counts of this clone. CDR3 residues: CASATGVSNQPQHF. The CDR3 DNA reads TGTGCCAGCGCGACAGGCGTTAGCAATCAGCCCCAGCATTTT. J is TRBJ1-5 and V is TRBV7-2; perhaps TRBD1 as D (6 bases). The V gene's germline CDR1 is SGHTA and CDR2 FQGNSA. The CDR3 runs 14 residues. Deletions cut 8 bases from V and 0 bases from J, with 11 bases between.

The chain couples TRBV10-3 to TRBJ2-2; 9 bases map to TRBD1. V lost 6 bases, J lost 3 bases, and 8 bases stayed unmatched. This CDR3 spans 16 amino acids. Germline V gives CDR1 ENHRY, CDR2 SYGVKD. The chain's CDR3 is CAIRNPGQGYTGELFF. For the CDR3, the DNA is TGTGCCATCAGAAATCCGGGACAGGGATACACCGGGGAGCTGTTTTTT.

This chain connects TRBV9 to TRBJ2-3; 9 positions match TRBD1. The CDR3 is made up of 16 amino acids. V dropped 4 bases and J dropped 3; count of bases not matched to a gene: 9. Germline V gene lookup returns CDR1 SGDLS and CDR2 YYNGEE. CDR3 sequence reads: CASSQGRTGATDTQYF. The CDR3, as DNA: TGTGCCAGCAGCCAGGGTAGGACAGGGGCAACAGATACGCAGTATTTT.